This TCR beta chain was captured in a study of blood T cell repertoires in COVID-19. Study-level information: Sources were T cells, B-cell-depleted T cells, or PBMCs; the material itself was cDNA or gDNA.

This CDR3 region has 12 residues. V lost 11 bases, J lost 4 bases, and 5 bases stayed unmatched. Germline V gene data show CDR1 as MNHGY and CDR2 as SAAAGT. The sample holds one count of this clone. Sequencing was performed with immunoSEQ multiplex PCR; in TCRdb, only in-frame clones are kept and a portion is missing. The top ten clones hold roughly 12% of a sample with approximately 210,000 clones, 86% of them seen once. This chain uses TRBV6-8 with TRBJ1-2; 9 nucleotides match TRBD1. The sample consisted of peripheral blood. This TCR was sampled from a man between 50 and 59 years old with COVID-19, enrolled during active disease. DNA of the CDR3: TGTGCCTGCAACAGGGGGCCCTATGGCTACACCTTC. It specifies CACNRGPYGYTF.